The 20 T cell receptor beta chains in this list originate from one sample, sequenced in a study of T cell responses to AZD1222 COVID-19 vaccine. Libraries were prepared by immunoSEQ multiplex PCR; TCRdb keeps only in-frame clonotypes and omits some of them. Among 100,000 to 120,000 clones listed, 94% were seen once. The sample consisted of peripheral blood, taken 28 days after the second AZD1222 dose. These receptors were taken from an adult who received the AZD1222 COVID-19 vaccine.

The rearrangement links TRBV28 to TRBJ1-2, with 7 nucleotides matching TRBD1. Germline-derived CDR1 and CDR2 are MDHEN and SYDVKM. After removal of 6 bases from V and 6 bases from J, the junction contained 10 bases not matched to a gene. CDR3 length equals 14 residues. CDR3 residues: CASSPGTAFDGYTF. Written as DNA, the CDR3 is TGTGCCAGCAGCCCCGGGACAGCTTTCGATGGCTACACCTTC.

J is TRBJ1-2 and V is TRBV5-6; D is perhaps TRBD1 (6 bases). CDR1 is SGHDT, CDR2 YYEEEE, per germline. The CDR3 sequence is 14 residues long. V shed 2 bases and J shed 4 bases, with 12 bases lying between them. The CDR3 DNA reads TGTGCCAGCAGCTTTAAGGGGGGACTCTATGGCTACACCTTC. Its protein is CASSFKGGLYGYTF.

The V and J genes are TRBV12-3 or TRBV12-4 and TRBJ1-2, with a weak D call TRBD1 (5 bases). V was pared by 9 bases and J by 5 bases, with 13 bases between. CDR3 length: 12 amino acids. CDR3 amino acids: CASSRAWYGYTF. The CDR3 DNA sequence: TGTGCCAGTTCCAGGGCTTGGTATGGCTACACCTTC.

This CDR3 reads CASSADQDRERKQPQHF. CDR3 DNA: TGTGCCAGCAGCGCCGATCAAGACAGGGAGAGAAAACAGCCCCAGCATTTT. The chain uses TRBV7-8 and TRBJ1-5, with 7 nucleotides matching TRBD1. The CDR3 is made up of 17 amino acids. J gave up 7 bases and V 5 bases, and 17 bases lay outside the gene matches. The germline V gene has CDR1 SGHVS and CDR2 FQNEAQ.

The rearrangement links TRBV5-1 to TRBJ1-3; weak D call: TRBD1 (5 bases). Germline assignment: CDR1 SGHRS and CDR2 YFSETQ. V was pared by 4 bases and J by 4 bases, with 15 bases between. The CDR3 is made up of 15 amino acids. The CDR3 loop is CASSAGTGSGNTIYF. CDR3 coding DNA: TGCGCCAGCAGCGCGGGGACGGGTTCGGGAAACACCATATATTTT. The entire variable domain, with the rest obtained from reference TRBV5-1 and TRBJ1-3, is as follows: KAGVTQTPRYLIKTRGQQVTLSCSPISGHRSVSWYQQTPGQGLQFLFEYFSETQRNKGNFPGRFSGRQFSNSRSEMNVSTLELGDSALYLCASSAGTGSGNTIYFGEGSWLTVV.

This clone occurred once. V and J are TRBV19 and TRBJ2-3, with TRBD2 identical over 10 bases. This CDR3 has 16 residues. The germline V gene encodes CDR1 LNHDA and CDR2 SQIVND (reference sequence). The V segment lost 3 bases and the J segment 2 bases; nucleotides outside the gene matches: 5. CDR3 DNA: TGTGCCAGTAGTATGTCTAGCGGGGGCCTCACAGATACGCAGTATTTT. Its translation is CASSMSSGGLTDTQYF.

The rearrangement joins TRBV13 to TRBJ2-7, with TRBD2 identical over 7 bases. V dropped 5 bases and J dropped 3; count of bases not matched to a gene: 7. From germline, CDR1 is PRHDT and CDR2 FYEKMQ (reference sequence). This CDR3 has 14 residues. CDR3 DNA sequence: TGTGCCAGCAGCCCCGGACTAGTCAACTACGAGCAGTACTTC. Protein: CASSPGLVNYEQYF.

The rearrangement joins TRBV6-5 to TRBJ1-1; perhaps TRBD1 as D (6 bases). Trimming removed 6 bases at V and 3 bases at J, with 20 bases between. The CDR3 loop spans 16 amino acids. Germline CDR1 MNHEY, CDR2 SVGAGI. CDR3 DNA sequence: TGTGCCAGCAGCTACGGGGGGGCAGCGAAAGACACTGAAGCTTTCTTT. Translated: CASSYGGAAKDTEAFF.

The chain recombines TRBV3-1 (or the pseudogene TRBV3-2) with TRBJ2-1; 8 positions agree with TRBD1. The CDR3 consists of 15 residues. Germline V gene data show CDR1 as LGHDT and CDR2 as YNNKEL (reference sequence). V gave up 4 bases and J gave up 13 bases; unmatched junction bases: 15. CDR3 nucleotide sequence: TGTGCCAGCAGCCGCCAGGGGGCAATACTTGAAATACAGTTCTTC. This gives the protein CASSRQGAILEIQFF.

The chain carries TRBV5-1 and TRBJ1-2, with no clear D. Germline V lookup: CDR1 SGHRS, CDR2 YFSETQ. Trimming took off 4 bases at V and 6 bases at J, with 10 bases between the two ends. The CDR3 loop spans 12 amino acids. The CDR3 nucleotides read TGCGCCAGCAGCCCGGACGGGGATGGCTACACCTTC. Translating gives CASSPDGDGYTF.

This rearrangement joins TRBV2 to TRBJ1-3; D is possibly TRBD1 (6 bases). Germline V CDR1 and CDR2: SNHLY, FYNNEI. CDR3 length equals 14 residues. V lost 6 bases, J lost 1 base, and 10 bases lay in between. The CDR3, as DNA: TGTGCCAGCAGGCTTGACAGGTCTGGAAACACCATATATTTT. This codes for CASRLDRSGNTIYF.

The rearrangement joins TRBV15 to TRBJ2-7, with D perhaps matching TRBD2 (6 bases). Per the germline V gene, CDR1 is LNHNV and CDR2 is YYDKDF (reference sequence). Trimming shortened V by 0 bases and J by 6 bases, and 9 bases separated the two germline ends. The CDR3 runs to 13 residues. CDR3 nucleotides: TGTGCCACCAGCAGAGATCACGGGGGCGAGCAGTACTTC. Translation: CATSRDHGGEQYF.

The chain recombines TRBV5-8 with TRBJ2-5; TRBD2 agrees at 15 bases. Trimming at V came to 2 bases and at J to 3 bases, leaving 2 bases not matched to a gene. CDR3 length equals 16 residues. CDR1 and CDR2 from the germline V gene are SGHTS and YDEGEE. For the CDR3, the DNA is TGTGCCAGCAGCTTTTGGACTAGCGGGGGGGAAGAGACCCAGTACTTC. Protein product: CASSFWTSGGEETQYF. Based on the CDR3 plus reference TRBV5-8 and TRBJ2-5, the full variable domain is EAGVTQSPTHLIKTRGQQATLRCSPISGHTSVYWYQQALGLGLQFLLWYDEGEERNRGNFPPRFSGRQFPNYSSELNVNALELEDSALYLCASSFWTSGGEETQYFGPGTRLLVL.

The chain is built from TRBV12-3 or TRBV12-4 and TRBJ1-5; D remains unclear. The germline V and J ends were trimmed by 6 bases and 6 bases, with 12 bases remaining between them. The CDR3 contains 13 residues. The CDR3 DNA reads TGTGCCAGCAGCAGAGCCGGATTTCAGCCCCAGCATTTT. Translation gives CASSRAGFQPQHF.

V gene TRBV5-3 combines with J gene TRBJ2-7; D is ambiguous. TRBV5-3 is an ORF, with its function uncertain. V dropped 4 bases and J dropped 6 bases, with 11 bases sitting between them. The CDR3 is 12 amino acids. CDR3 sequence: CARSGHYCEQYF. CDR3 nucleotides: TGTGCCAGAAGCGGCCATTATTGCGAGCAGTACTTC.

This chain links TRBV4-1 with TRBJ1-3; D might be TRBD1 (5 bases). Trimming took 4 bases from V and 4 from J, leaving 20 bases between them. The CDR3 contains 17 residues. Germline values: CDR1 MGHRA, CDR2 YSYEKL. This CDR3 is CASSRHPGTGKGNTIYF. The CDR3, as DNA: TGCGCCAGCAGCCGACATCCCGGGACCGGGAAGGGAAACACCATATATTTT.

This chain uses TRBV19 with TRBJ2-7; the D is unclear. CDR1 is LNHDA and CDR2 is SQIVND in the germline V gene (reference sequence). V lost 3 bases and J 3 bases, leaving 12 bases between the germline ends. This CDR3 comprises 14 residues. CDR3 nucleotides: TGTGCCAGTAGTATTGAGCGCCACAACTACGAGCAGTACTTC. This encodes CASSIERHNYEQYF.

V and J are TRBV19 and TRBJ1-5; 9 bases line up with TRBD1. Germline loops: CDR1 LNHDA, CDR2 SQIVND (reference sequence). V shed 4 bases, J shed 7 bases, and the junction held 11 bases outside the gene matches. The CDR3 contains 16 residues. As DNA, the CDR3 is TGTGCCAGTAGTAGCGAACAGGGGGCTCTAGGGCAGCCCCAGCATTTT. It encodes CASSSEQGALGQPQHF.

This chain connects TRBV12-3 or TRBV12-4 to TRBJ2-4; D unclear. With 3 bases removed from V and 5 bases from J, the gap between germline ends came to 2 bases. This CDR3 comprises 11 residues. CDR3 nucleotides: TGTGCCAGCAGTTTGGAAAACATTCAGTACTTC. This encodes CASSLENIQYF.

The CDR3 DNA is TGTGCCAGCAGCCCCGTTTTGGCTAACTATGGCTACACCTTC. Protein sequence: CASSPVLANYGYTF. V is TRBV3-1 (or the pseudogene TRBV3-2) and J is TRBJ1-2, with no clear D. V was clipped by 4 bases and J by 0 bases, with 9 bases between them. The CDR3 covers 14 residues. CDR1 LGHDT and CDR2 YNNKEL come from the germline V gene (reference sequence).